What follows are 9 T cell receptor beta chains derived from one specimen sequenced in a study of T cell responses to AZD1222 COVID-19 vaccine. Assay: immunoSEQ multiplex PCR; the TCRdb copy retains only in-frame clones and omits some. This repertoire shows under 120,000 clones, 90% to 95% found once; its top ten account for about 2.2%. The sequenced sample was peripheral blood, obtained on day 0 of AZD1222 vaccination. These receptor sequences come from an adult in good health.

The CDR3 bases are TGTGCCAGTACTCCGGGACAGGGCCCCGATCAGCCCCAGCATTTT. Its translation: CASTPGQGPDQPQHF. The chain recombines TRBV19 with TRBJ1-5; TRBD1 matches 9 bases. CDR1 is LNHDA and CDR2 is SQIVND in the germline V gene (reference sequence). The J segment lost 5 bases and the V segment lost 7 bases, leaving 9 bases of the junction unmatched. CDR3 size: 15 residues. The full variable domain, in which reference TRBV19 and TRBJ1-5 provide the parts outside the CDR3, is DGGITQSPKYLFRKEGQNVTLSCEQNLNHDAMYWYRQDPGQGLRLIYYSQIVNDFQKGDIAEGYSVSREKKESFPLTVTSAQKNPTAFYLCASTPGQGPDQPQHFGDGTRLSIL.

The rearrangement uses TRBV6-5 and TRBJ1-1; 7 bases are shared with TRBD1. CDR1 MNHEY and CDR2 SVGAGI come from the germline V gene. This CDR3 has 14 amino acids. Unmatched junction bases numbered 4, after V lost 5 bases and J lost 1 base. The CDR3 coding sequence is TGTGCCAGCAGTCACCGGGACAGGAACACTGAAGCTTTCTTT. Its translation: CASSHRDRNTEAFF.

The chain links TRBV10-3 to TRBJ2-3; D ambiguous. The CDR3 has 14 residues. V gave up 2 bases and J gave up 5 bases, with 11 bases separating them. Per germline, CDR1 ENHRY and CDR2 SYGVKD. The CDR3 coding sequence is TGTGCCATCAGTGAGAGAGGCGCGAGAGATACGCAGTATTTT. Amino acid sequence: CAISERGARDTQYF.

The J gene is TRBJ1-4, the V gene TRBV18; a possible D gene is TRBD1 (5 bases). Germline V CDR1 and CDR2: KGHSH, LQKENI. The CDR3 length is 16 residues. Trimming took 3 bases from V and 7 from J, leaving 18 bases between them. The CDR3 protein is CASSPRNGGEGEKLFF. The CDR3 DNA sequence: TGTGCCAGCTCACCTCGCAATGGAGGGGAGGGTGAAAAACTGTTTTTT.

The chain has TRBV7-2 and TRBJ1-4, with 8 bases lining up with TRBD1. This CDR3 contains 14 residues. Losses at the gene ends were 4 bases for V and 8 bases for J; bases not matched to a gene: 6. Germline V gives CDR1 SGHTA, CDR2 FQGNSA. This CDR3 reads CASSYTGGGEKLFF. The CDR3 region has the DNA TGTGCCAGCAGCTACACAGGGGGTGGAGAAAAACTGTTTTTT.

The chain employs TRBV5-4 and TRBJ1-2; D gene unclear. This CDR3 has 15 amino acids. Per the germline V gene, CDR1 is SGHNT and CDR2 is YYREEE (reference sequence). The V gene lost 3 bases and the J gene lost 2 bases, with 14 bases spanning the gap. The chain's CDR3 is CASSSSNAVNYGYTF. The CDR3 region has the DNA TGTGCCAGCAGCTCATCGAACGCGGTGAACTATGGCTACACCTTC.

This chain joins TRBV27 and TRBJ2-7, with a tentative D call TRBD2 (6 bases). Trimming pared 3 bases from V and 3 bases from J, leaving 12 bases between. Germline CDR1 is MNHEY and CDR2 is SMNVEV (reference sequence). The CDR3 length is 14 residues. CDR3 in DNA: TGTGCCAGCAGTTTTGGGCCGGGAGACTACGAGCAGTACTTC. It translates to CASSFGPGDYEQYF.

This chain connects TRBV7-9 to TRBJ1-6, with 7 bases aligning to TRBD1. J was trimmed by 5 bases and V by 7 bases; bases with no gene match: 8. The CDR3 runs 15 residues. Germline values: CDR1 SEHNR, CDR2 FQNEAQ (reference sequence). This CDR3 is CASTSWDRHNSPLHF. In nucleotides, the CDR3 is TGTGCCAGCACCTCGTGGGACAGACATAATTCACCCCTCCACTTT. Full variable domain (missing parts from reference TRBV7-9 and TRBJ1-6): DTGVSQNPRHKITKRGQNVTFRCDPISEHNRLYWYRQTLGQGPEFLTYFQNEAQLEKSRLLSDRFSAERPKGSFSTLEIQRTEQGDSAMYLCASTSWDRHNSPLHFGNGTRLTVT.

The gene calls are TRBV4-1 and TRBJ2-1; D is perhaps TRBD2 (6 bases). V was pared by 0 bases and J by 14 bases, with 20 bases between. The CDR3 is made up of 15 amino acids. CDR1 is MGHRA and CDR2 is YSYEKL in the germline V gene. CDR3 protein: CASSQETPLGRREFF. The CDR3 DNA reads as TGCGCCAGCAGCCAAGAGACACCCCTGGGGAGGCGTGAGTTCTTC.